This note documents a single T cell receptor beta chain sequence. Its antigen is currently not known. No base qualities exist here, and no much larger clone lies one base off it. The entry originates in a study of blood T cell repertoires in COVID-19 (dated by TCRdb to the early 2020s). Background for the entire study: Samples covering the acute and convalescent phases of COVID-19 were provided by collaborators in the United States, Italy and Spain. Where available, HLA class I and class II types were taken from metadata supplied by the sample provider and were not determined by assay-based typing. The prospective study material was composed of cDNA or gDNA derived from T cells, B-cell-depleted T cells, or PBMCs. A de-identified subject ID, COVID-19 status, age in years and sex were almost always included in the sample metadata. Deeply sampled blood TCRbeta repertoires from subjects exposed to, actively infected with, or recovered from COVID-19 were included in the dataset. Samples were obtained from the ongoing ImmuneRACE study (first 160 participants) and from some 1,200 subjects provided by 6 global collaborators. The repertoires were released in a freely available public database intended as a resource for research on the immune response to SARS-CoV-2.

Each collaborating institution followed its own protocols to collect whole blood in K2EDTA tubes. For TCRbeta analysis, collaborators shipped samples as frozen whole blood, isolated PBMCs, or DNA extracted from either of those sample types. V is trimmed back by 0 bases and J by 2 bases, and the junction contains 5 bases that no gene match accounts for. The CDR3 numbers 16 residues from cysteine through phenylalanine. The only DNA kept is the CDR3, 48 bases in frame from the first base. The germline V gene specifies MGHRA as CDR1 and YSYEKL as CDR2. TCRbeta CDR3 regions were amplified from genomic DNA using the immunoSEQ Assay, a bias-controlled multiplex PCR. In the original analysis: The number of nucleated cells in each sample was estimated by amplification of reference gene primers within the assay. To quantify the absolute abundance of each unique TCRbeta CDR3 rearrangement, sequence reads were collapsed and filtered. For each sample, productive Simpson clonality was calculated as the square root of Simpson's diversity index across productive rearrangements. The table comes from immuneACCESS by way of TCRdb, which keeps in-frame sequences with V and J called. Part of the clones is missing from these tables; in studies checked, under half for an unresolved V gene and the rest for unknown reasons. V, J and clone size are taken as reported in that table, and D and trimming were inferred from the DNA itself. In all, the sample holds under 50,000 clones, and roughly 84% of those were seen once. The ten largest clones capture less than 5% of the sample.

General findings and caveats noted by the study authors: Clinical and demographic metadata were provided uncurated, with the amount varying by source and participant.

The V and J genes are TRBV4-1 and TRBJ2-3, with 7 middle bases fitting TRBD2. The source is a woman between 65 and 79 years old with acute or convalescent COVID-19. The sample was peripheral blood. The CDR3 protein: CASSQDGGGLTDTQYF. DNA sequence: TGCGCCAGCAGCCAAGATGGGGGAGGGCTCACAGATACGCAGTATTTT.